One and the same sample provided the 9 T cell receptor beta chains below, sequenced in a study of spatial heterogeneity in lung cancer. Study-wide findings and caveats: How many expanded intratumoral alpha and beta TCRs were present tracked the tumor mutation count, which was a count of nonsynonymous mutations.

Antigens for these TCRs are unknown. Time point specified: sample taken at primary tumor resection. TCRdb used MiXCR to reprocess the 5' RACE reads, holding one entry per CDR3 protein. The sample lists about 18,000 distinct CDR3 sequences, roughly 6% occurring once. The specimen comprised lung tumor tissue, sampled at surgery. The source of these receptors is a female donor with early-stage non-small cell lung cancer.

This clonotype has a count of ten or more. V usage is TRBV9 and J usage is TRBJ2-3; D gene ambiguous. Per germline, CDR1 SGDLS and CDR2 YYNGEE. The CDR3 has 14 amino acids. Trimming pared 1 base from V and 4 bases from J, leaving 10 bases between. CDR3 sequence: CASSVHPPPDTQYF. The CDR3 coding sequence is TGTGCCAGCAGCGTACACCCCCCCCCAGATACGCAGTATTTT.

This chain connects TRBV7-6 to TRBJ2-1, with D unresolved. V lost 2 bases to trimming and J lost 9 bases, with 5 bases between them. The CDR3 consists of 11 residues. CDR1 SGHVS and CDR2 FNYEAQ come from the germline V gene. Here the CDR3 DNA reads TGTGCCAGCAGCTTAAGTGGTGAGCAGTTCTTC. It is translated as CASSLSGEQFF.

This clonotype was counted at least ten times. V gene TRBV7-9 combines with J gene TRBJ1-1; a weak D match, TRBD1 (5 bases). There are 15 residues in the CDR3. V lost 3 bases, J lost 5 bases, and 16 bases lay in between. Per the germline V gene, CDR1 is SEHNR and CDR2 is FQNEAQ (reference sequence). The CDR3 region is CASSFTGRGGTEAFF. The CDR3 DNA is TGTGCCAGCAGCTTCACCGGACGGGGGGGAACTGAAGCTTTCTTT.

The chain couples TRBV6-1 to TRBJ2-6; weak D call: TRBD1 (5 bases). There are 17 residues in the CDR3. Deletions cut 7 bases from V and 0 bases from J, with 16 bases between. From germline, CDR1 is MNHNS and CDR2 SASEGT. The CDR3 spells CASIRQPNFSGANVLTF. CDR3 in DNA: TGTGCCAGCATTCGACAGCCAAACTTCTCTGGGGCCAACGTCCTGACTTTC.

This clonotype was observed many times. The rearrangement uses TRBV7-9 and TRBJ2-2; a weak D match, TRBD1 (6 bases). V lost 0 bases to trimming and J lost 5 bases, with 10 bases between them. There are 15 residues in the CDR3. The germline CDR1 and CDR2 sequences are SEHNR and FQNEAQ (reference sequence). The CDR3 loop is CASSLAGARTGELFF. CDR3 nucleotides: TGTGCCAGCAGCTTAGCGGGGGCGAGGACCGGGGAGCTGTTTTTT.

This clonotype was picked up many times. This chain joins TRBV1 and TRBJ2-5; TRBD2, the table's D call, lacks a check against the DNA. TRBV1 is reported as a pseudogene. The CDR3 contains 15 residues. The CDR3 region has the DNA TGCACCAGCAGCCAATTCAATAGCGGCAAAGAGACCCAGTACTTC. This encodes CTSSQFNSGKETQYF.

This clonotype is medium-sized. The rearrangement joins TRBV15 to TRBJ2-2, with no clear D. Per germline, CDR1 LNHNV and CDR2 YYDKDF (reference sequence). The V end lost 3 bases, the J end lost 4 bases, and 9 bases lay between the germline ends. The CDR3 is 14 residues long. CDR3 loop: CATSRSKGTGELFF. The CDR3 DNA reads TGTGCCACCAGCAGGTCTAAGGGCACCGGGGAGCTGTTTTTT.

This clonotype was detected many times. The J gene is TRBJ2-5, the V gene TRBV7-6, with a tentative D call TRBD2 (5 bases). Germline V CDR1 and CDR2: SGHVS, FNYEAQ. The CDR3 has 16 amino acids. V lost 5 bases and J lost 5, with 21 bases in between. The CDR3 protein is CASSNHLGISLETQYF. Here the CDR3 DNA reads TGTGCCAGCAGCAACCACCTCGGGATCTCCTTGGAGACCCAGTACTTC.

This clonotype rates as medium-sized. An end of the junction does not agree with germline; a read error may underlie this. This chain joins TRBV4-1 and TRBJ2-1, with 7 bases fitting TRBD2. The CDR3 consists of 15 residues. In germline, CDR1 is MGHRA, CDR2 YSYEKL. CDR3: CASSQAGGSYHEQFF. Written as DNA, the CDR3 is TGCGCCAGCAGCCAAGCAGGCGGGAGCTACCATGAGCAGTTCTTC.